This TCR beta chain is drawn from a study of blood T cell repertoires in COVID-19. Source study methods: Reference gene primer amplification gave estimated nucleated cell counts. Data came from immunoSEQ multiplex PCR; TCRdb stores just in-frame clones and leaves some out. D and trimming come from the DNA, and the V and J calls and clone size come from that table. The sample contains around 200,000 clones, about 84% of which appear only once. Individuals aged about 18 to 90 years were recruited from about two dozen US areas. Researchers sorted participants into cohorts using their self-reported clinical history. The CDR3 covers 12 residues. With 5 bases removed from V and 1 base from J, the gap between germline ends came to 6 bases. Germline loops: CDR1 SGHRS, CDR2 YFSETQ.

This chain links TRBV5-1 with TRBJ1-1; the D is unclear. Sequences were obtained from PBMCs or T cells enriched from blood (not recorded which). The TCR was taken from a man aged 35 to 55 with acute COVID-19. The CDR3 loop reads CASRVENTEAFF. CDR3 DNA: TGCGCCAGCAGAGTAGAGAACACTGAAGCTTTCTTT.